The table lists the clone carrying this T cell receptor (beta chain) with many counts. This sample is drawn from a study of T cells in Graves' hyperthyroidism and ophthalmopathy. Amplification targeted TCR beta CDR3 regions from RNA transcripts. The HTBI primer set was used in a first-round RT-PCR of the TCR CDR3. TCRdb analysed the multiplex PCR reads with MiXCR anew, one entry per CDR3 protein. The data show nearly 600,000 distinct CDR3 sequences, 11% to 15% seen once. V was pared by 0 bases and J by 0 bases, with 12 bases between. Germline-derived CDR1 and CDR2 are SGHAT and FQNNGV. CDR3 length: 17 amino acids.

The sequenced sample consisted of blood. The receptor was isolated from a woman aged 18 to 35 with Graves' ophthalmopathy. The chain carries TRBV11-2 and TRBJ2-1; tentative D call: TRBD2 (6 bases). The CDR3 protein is CASSLEVLAVSYNEQFF. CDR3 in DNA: TGTGCCAGCAGCTTAGAGGTACTAGCAGTCTCCTACAATGAGCAGTTCTTC.